The 2 T cell receptor beta chains below come from one sample, sequenced in a study of T cell repertoires and Cas9 in healthy adults. TCRdb's copy holds only in-frame clones and misses some; the assay was immunoSEQ multiplex PCR. The sample lists some 14,000 clones; roughly 89% were seen once. Sequencing input: Tregs (CD4+, CD25+, CD127-, CD137-, CD154-) from PBMCs; culture status not recorded. Every receptor here comes from a human donor in good health.

The gene calls are TRBV5-1 and TRBJ2-5, with 7 positions matching TRBD1. The germline V gene has CDR1 SGHRS and CDR2 YFSETQ. V lost 1 base and J lost 1; bases outside the gene matches: 1. The CDR3 runs to 14 residues. The CDR3 bases are TGCGCCAGCAGCTTGCCAGGGGGCCAAGAGACCCAGTACTTC. This codes for CASSLPGGQETQYF.

The chain has TRBV5-1 and TRBJ1-2; TRBD1 matches 8 bases. Germline loops: CDR1 SGHRS, CDR2 YFSETQ. This CDR3 contains 13 residues. Trimming cost V 3 bases and J 3 bases; bases outside gene matches: 1. In DNA, the CDR3 is TGCGCCAGCAGCTCGACAGGGGACTATGGCTACACCTTC. Amino acids: CASSSTGDYGYTF.